Sequencing of this TCR beta chain was carried out in a study of T cells in localized non-small cell lung cancer. The CDR3 consists of 17 residues. Trimming stripped 3 bases from V and 3 bases from J, with 21 bases between. CDR1 is SSHAT and CDR2 is FNYEAQ in the germline V gene (reference sequence). The data were produced by immunoSEQ multiplex PCR, yet TCRdb's version contains in-frame clones alone and is incomplete. In the table there are about 14,000 clones, around 81% of which are singletons. The rearrangement joins TRBV7-7 to TRBJ2-7, with D possibly matching TRBD1 (5 bases). This specimen consisted of peripheral blood, obtained before any cancer treatment. This sequence was found in a female donor aged 60 or older with stage I squamous cell lung carcinoma. The CDR3 bases are TGTGCCAGCAGCTTCGCAGGGCATTGGGTCCAAAACTACGAGCAGTACTTC. Amino acid sequence: CASSFAGHWVQNYEQYF.